This T cell receptor beta chain came from a study of OX40 agonist ivuxolimab in advanced cancers. Study in general: Intravenous ivuxolimab at 0.01 to 10 mg/kg was given to patients every 2 weeks.

This CDR3 contains 14 residues. Trimming removed 3 bases from V and 3 bases from J, with 9 bases in between. Germline CDR1 and CDR2: LNHDA and SQIVND (reference sequence). Clones were read by immunoSEQ multiplex PCR, and TCRdb kept only the in-frame ones, dropping some. The table has roughly 65,000 clones, about 84% seen once. The sample in question was CD4+ or CD8+ T cells sorted from blood, obtained in a trial of the OX40 agonist ivuxolimab. V is TRBV19 and J is TRBJ1-5; no clear D gene. The origin of this receptor is an adult with an advanced solid tumor such as melanoma, head and neck, liver or kidney cancer. CDR3 DNA sequence: TGTGCCAGTAGTATTCGGGCGGACAATCAGCCCCAGCATTTT. Residues: CASSIRADNQPQHF. The variable domain in full, with the rest retrieved from reference TRBV19 and TRBJ1-5, is DGGITQSPKYLFRKEGQNVTLSCEQNLNHDAMYWYRQDPGQGLRLIYYSQIVNDFQKGDIAEGYSVSREKKESFPLTVTSAQKNPTAFYLCASSIRADNQPQHFGDGTRLSIL.